The 19 T cell receptor beta chains reported below all come from one sample, sequenced in a study of cytomegalovirus exposure and HLA in healthy donors. The primer mix had 60 Vbeta and 13 Jbeta primers. Assay used: immunoSEQ multiplex PCR; TCRdb lists only in-frame clones, some missing. The sample has 150,000 to 200,000 clones; 70% to 80% are singletons. Sequenced: PBMCs. The receptors shown here come from a woman aged 50 to 60 in good health and CMV-seronegative.

The gene calls are TRBV28 and TRBJ1-2; D is undetermined. Germline CDR1 reads MDHEN; CDR2 reads SYDVKM. The length of the CDR3 is 15 residues. V lost 3 bases and J lost 3, with 14 bases in between. CDR3 in DNA: TGTGCCAGCAGTTTGGATAGCAGGAGGTACTATGGCTACACCTTC. Protein: CASSLDSRRYYGYTF.

Details on this clone: In the same sample, other DNA sequences code for this CDR3. This rearrangement joins TRBV9 to TRBJ2-3, with 7 positions matching TRBD2. There are 16 residues in the CDR3. Germline trimming cut 0 bases from V and 0 bases from J; bases unmatched to any gene: 4. In germline, CDR1 is SGDLS, CDR2 YYNGEE. CDR3 in DNA: TGTGCCAGCAGCGTAGCGGCGGGGGAGAGCACAGATACGCAGTATTTT. Translated: CASSVAAGESTDTQYF.

The rearrangement uses TRBV28 and TRBJ1-3, with unresolved D. Per germline, CDR1 MDHEN and CDR2 SYDVKM. The V end lost 10 bases, the J end lost 1 base, and 5 bases lay between the germline ends. There are 11 residues in the CDR3. The CDR3, as DNA: TGTGCCACCTATTCTGGAAACACCATATATTTT. Protein sequence: CATYSGNTIYF.

The V and J genes are TRBV4-3 and TRBJ1-4, with D hard to call. The V end was cut by 3 bases, the J end by 5 bases, with 10 bases between. Germline V gives CDR1 LGHNA, CDR2 YSLEER. The CDR3 runs 14 residues. Here the CDR3 DNA reads TGCGCCAGCAGCCAGGCGGGGATCAATGAAAAACTGTTTTTT. Its protein is CASSQAGINEKLFF.

V usage is TRBV27 and J usage is TRBJ1-2, with D tentatively TRBD1 (5 bases). Germline V lookup: CDR1 MNHEY, CDR2 SMNVEV (reference sequence). This CDR3 has 14 amino acids. V lost 3 bases to trimming and J lost 8 bases, with 16 bases between them. CDR3 coding DNA: TGTGCCAGCAGTTTTCGGACACCCGGGGGAGGCTACACCTTC. Residues: CASSFRTPGGGYTF.

The DNA for the CDR3 is TGTGCCAGCAGCTTATCACTAGCGGGAAGGGCCGGGGAGCTGTTTTTT. Encoded protein: CASSLSLAGRAGELFF. V gene TRBV7-3 combines with J gene TRBJ2-2; 10 bases line up with TRBD2. Losses at the gene ends were 2 bases for V and 6 bases for J; bases not matched to a gene: 6. CDR1 is SGHTA and CDR2 is FQGTGA in the germline V gene. This CDR3 has 16 amino acids. The full variable domain, completed using reference TRBV7-3 and TRBJ2-2, is GAGVSQTPSNKVTEKGKYVELRCDPISGHTALYWYRQSLGQGPEFLIYFQGTGAADDSGLPNDRFFAVRPEGSVSTLKIQRTERGDSAVYLCASSLSLAGRAGELFFGEGSRLTVL.

This chain links TRBV7-6 with TRBJ2-7; no firm D call. This CDR3 spans 13 amino acids. From germline, CDR1 is SGHVS and CDR2 FNYEAQ. With 0 bases removed from V and 2 bases from J, the gap between germline ends came to 5 bases. This chain's CDR3 is CASSLAQTYEQYF. In DNA, the CDR3 is TGTGCCAGCAGCTTAGCACAGACCTACGAGCAGTACTTC.

The chain employs TRBV29-1 and TRBJ2-2; 7 bases fit TRBD1. This CDR3 spans 15 amino acids. V was pared by 1 base and J by 4 bases, with 6 bases of the junction left unmatched. The germline gives CDR1 SQVTM, CDR2 ANQGSEA. CDR3 sequence reads: CSVEVNDRATGELFF. CDR3 in DNA: TGCAGCGTTGAAGTTAATGACAGGGCCACCGGGGAGCTGTTTTTT.

The chain couples TRBV20-1 to TRBJ1-4; no reliable D call. CDR3 length: 10 residues. Germline CDR1 DFQATT, CDR2 SNEGSKA (reference sequence). Trimming removed 3 bases at V and 8 bases at J, with 4 bases between. CDR3 residues: CSASPEKLFF. CDR3 coding DNA: TGCAGTGCTAGTCCAGAAAAACTGTTTTTT.

The chain uses TRBV7-2 and TRBJ2-7; possibly TRBD2 for D (5 bases). This CDR3 spans 13 amino acids. The germline CDR1 and CDR2 sequences are SGHTA and FQGNSA. V lost 5 bases and J 2 bases, leaving 10 bases between the germline ends. CDR3 loop: CASSTDYPYEQYF. CDR3 DNA: TGTGCCAGCAGCACCGACTATCCCTACGAGCAGTACTTC.

This clone was counted a few times. The gene calls are TRBV7-3 and TRBJ2-2; D is ambiguous. This CDR3 region has 13 residues. Looked up from germline, CDR1 is SGHTA and CDR2 is FQGTGA. V was clipped by 2 bases and J by 6 bases, with 7 bases between them. CDR3 in amino acids: CASSLDSAGELFF. The CDR3 nucleotides read TGTGCCAGCAGCTTAGACTCCGCCGGGGAGCTGTTTTTT.

CDR3 sequence: CASSYSASGRAQQFF. CDR3 bases: TGTGCCAGCAGTTACTCGGCTAGCGGGAGGGCCCAGCAGTTCTTC. V gene TRBV6-5 combines with J gene TRBJ2-1, with 12 bases aligning to TRBD2. V shed 0 bases, J shed 11 bases, and the junction held 5 bases outside the gene matches. The germline V gene encodes CDR1 MNHEY and CDR2 SVGAGI. This CDR3 has 15 amino acids.

This chain uses TRBV6-6 with TRBJ2-1, with a tentative D call TRBD2 (5 bases). Germline V gives CDR1 MNHNY, CDR2 SVGAGI (reference sequence). The V and J ends lost 2 bases and 6 bases respectively, with 17 bases between them. The CDR3 has 16 residues. The CDR3 loop is CASSYPGLLIGNEQFF. The CDR3 DNA follows: TGTGCCAGCAGTTACCCAGGACTGTTGATCGGCAATGAGCAGTTCTTC.

This chain uses TRBV5-6 with TRBJ2-1; 11 bases match TRBD2. V gave up 4 bases and J gave up 7 bases; unmatched junction bases: 10. The CDR3 length is 16 residues. CDR1 is SGHDT and CDR2 is YYEEEE in the germline V gene. The CDR3 reads CASSKWGLAELNEQFF. The CDR3 region has the DNA TGTGCCAGCAGCAAGTGGGGACTAGCGGAATTAAATGAGCAGTTCTTC.

The J gene is TRBJ2-3, the V gene TRBV18; 7 positions match TRBD2. Trimming took 2 bases from V and 2 from J; bases not matched to a gene: 4. CDR3 length: 15 residues. The V gene's germline CDR1 is KGHSH and CDR2 LQKENI. The CDR3 DNA reads TGTGCCAGCTCACCAGGCGGGGGTTCCACAGATACGCAGTATTTT. Amino acid sequence: CASSPGGGSTDTQYF.

The chain employs TRBV11-3 and TRBJ2-5, with D perhaps matching TRBD1 (6 bases). Germline values: CDR1 SGHNT, CDR2 YENEEA. The CDR3 runs to 14 residues. Trimming cost V 5 bases and J 5 bases, with 15 bases left between them. The CDR3 reads CASSRSGGLETQYF. CDR3 nucleotides: TGTGCCAGCAGCCGGAGTGGGGGCTTGGAGACCCAGTACTTC.

This clone occurred once. The chain employs TRBV11-2 and TRBJ2-7; D is ambiguous. The CDR3 is 14 amino acids. Trimming left V 0 bases short and J 3 bases short, with 9 bases between. Germline lookup yields CDR1 SGHAT and CDR2 FQNNGV. In DNA form, the CDR3 reads TGTGCCAGCAGCTTAGATTCAGTCAACTACGAGCAGTACTTC. This encodes CASSLDSVNYEQYF. The full variable domain, completed using reference TRBV11-2 and TRBJ2-7, is EAGVAQSPRYKIIEKRQSVAFWCNPISGHATLYWYQQILGQGPKLLIQFQNNGVVDDSQLPKDRFSAERLKGVDSTLKIQPAKLEDSAVYLCASSLDSVNYEQYFGPGTRLTVT.

V is TRBV9 and J is TRBJ2-1, with 11 bases aligning to TRBD2. Germline V gives CDR1 SGDLS, CDR2 YYNGEE. CDR3 length equals 18 residues. V shed 2 bases and J 6 bases; nucleotides not matched to a gene: 13. CDR3 coding DNA: TGTGCCAGCAGCGTGAGTCTATTTAGCGGGGGGGGGCGCAATGAGCAGTTCTTC. Encoded protein: CASSVSLFSGGGRNEQFF.

The chain couples TRBV21-1 to TRBJ1-1; the table calls TRBD1, which could not be checked here. TRBV21-1 is given as a pseudogene. This CDR3 has 15 amino acids. Written as DNA, the CDR3 is TGTGCCAGCAGCAAAGGAGGCGGTGGGGCCACTGAAGCTTTCTTT. This codes for CASSKGGGGATEAFF.